A selection of T cell receptor beta chains follows, all from one sample in a study of T-cell reconstitution after alpha-beta-depleted transplantation in children. One entry per CDR3 protein, called by TCRdb with MiXCR from the PCR reads. The sample lists 98,000 or so distinct CDR3 sequences, 20% to 30% occurring once. This sample comprised PBMCs, obtained before TCRalphabeta/CD19-depleted stem cell transplant. These receptors were taken from a boy between 2 and 10 years old with acute lymphoblastic leukemia, due to receive a stem cell transplant. Each CDR3 is given with its conserved first and last residue. The D gene is left open where the match is weak. The size field is filled for only some rows; it gives once, few, many or a size class.

V: TRBV2; size: -; J: TRBJ1-6; D: -; CDR3: CASSAGSSYNSPLHF; DNA: TGTGCCAGCAGCGCAGGGAGCTCCTATAATTCACCCCTCCACTTT
V: TRBV7-9; size: few; J: TRBJ2-7; D: -; CDR3: CASSLGITLSSYEQYF; DNA: TGTGCCAGCAGCTTAGGTATTACCTTGAGCTCCTACGAGCAGTACTTC
V: TRBV28; size: few; J: TRBJ2-7; D: TRBD1; CDR3: CASRARTGVIDEQYF; DNA: TGTGCCAGCAGAGCCCGGACAGGCGTCATCGACGAGCAGTACTTC
V: TRBV28; size: few; J: TRBJ2-7; D: TRBD2; CDR3: CASSSGGAPYEQYF; DNA: TGTGCCAGCTCTAGCGGAGGAGCTCCCTACGAGCAGTACTTC
V: TRBV15; size: -; J: TRBJ2-1; D: TRBD1; CDR3: CATSRKDREWEQFF; DNA: TGTGCCACCAGCAGAAAAGACAGGGAGTGGGAGCAGTTCTTC
V: TRBV6-5; size: few; J: TRBJ2-2; D: TRBD1; CDR3: CASSYPKDRLDTGELFF; DNA: TGTGCCAGCAGTTACCCTAAGGACAGGCTCGACACCGGGGAGCTGTTTTTT
V: TRBV7-2; size: few; J: TRBJ2-1; D: -; CDR3: CASSLKYAGQPYNEQFF; DNA: TGTGCCAGCAGCTTAAAATATGCGGGACAGCCGTACAATGAGCAGTTCTTC
V: TRBV5-1; size: few; J: TRBJ2-1; D: -; CDR3: CASSWRTESYNEQFF; DNA: TGCGCCAGCAGCTGGAGGACAGAGTCCTACAATGAGCAGTTCTTC
V: TRBV12-3/TRBV12-4; size: few; J: TRBJ2-7; D: -; CDR3: CASSLRTSQKIEQYF; DNA: TGTGCCAGCAGCCTAAGGACATCTCAGAAGATTGAGCAGTACTTC
V: TRBV5-1; size: few; J: TRBJ2-1; D: -; CDR3: CASSLDPGTYNEQFF; DNA: TGCGCCAGCAGCTTGGACCCCGGGACCTACAATGAGCAGTTCTTC
V: TRBV28; size: -; J: TRBJ2-4; D: -; CDR3: CASTLGLAKNIQYF; DNA: TGTGCCAGCACTCTGGGGCTAGCCAAAAACATTCAGTACTTC
V: TRBV5-1; size: few; J: TRBJ2-1; D: -; CDR3: CASSLASGGSNEQFF; DNA: TGCGCCAGCAGCTTGGCAAGCGGAGGGTCCAATGAGCAGTTCTTC
V: TRBV6-5; size: -; J: TRBJ2-7; D: TRBD2; CDR3: CASSYAYLAGGSYEQYF; DNA: TGTGCCAGCAGTTACGCTTACTTAGCGGGAGGGTCCTACGAGCAGTACTTC
V: TRBV9; size: -; J: TRBJ2-1; D: -; CDR3: CASGPGSSYNEQFF; DNA: TGTGCCAGCGGCCCAGGAAGCTCCTACAATGAGCAGTTCTTC
V: TRBV20-1; size: -; J: TRBJ2-7; D: TRBD1; CDR3: CSARDSTGDHEQYF; DNA: TGCAGTGCTAGAGATTCCACAGGGGACCACGAGCAGTACTTC
V: TRBV11-2; size: many; J: TRBJ1-1; D: -; CDR3: CASSLDKIYTEAFF; DNA: TGTGCCAGCAGCTTAGATAAGATCTACACTGAAGCTTTCTTT
V: TRBV4-3; size: few; J: TRBJ2-2; D: TRBD2; CDR3: CASSQMTSVNTGELFF; DNA: TGCGCCAGCAGCCAAATGACTAGCGTCAACACCGGGGAGCTGTTTTTT
V: TRBV7-2; size: -; J: TRBJ2-5; D: TRBD1; CDR3: CASSFTGQAYAETQYF; DNA: TGTGCCAGCAGCTTTACGGGACAGGCCTATGCGGAGACCCAGTACTTC
V: TRBV7-9; size: -; J: TRBJ2-5; D: TRBD1; CDR3: CASSFGDRAAETQYF; DNA: TGTGCCAGCAGCTTCGGGGACAGGGCAGCCGAGACCCAGTACTTC
V: TRBV20-1; size: once; J: TRBJ2-1; D: -; CDR3: CCARDPTGTSSYNEQFF; DNA: TGCTGTGCTAGAGATCCTACAGGGACAAGCTCCTACAATGAGCAGTTCTTC
V: TRBV4-2; size: few; J: TRBJ1-2; D: -; CDR3: CASSQDRKDYGYTF; DNA: TGTGCCAGCAGCCAAGACCGGAAGGACTATGGCTACACCTTC
V: TRBV20-1; size: -; J: TRBJ2-1; D: TRBD2; CDR3: CSVTAGAKGNEQFF; DNA: TGCAGTGTTACAGCGGGAGCAAAAGGAAATGAGCAGTTCTTC
V: TRBV20-1; size: -; J: TRBJ1-5; D: -; CDR3: CSARDQGTYNQPQHF; DNA: TGCAGTGCTAGAGATCAGGGGACATACAATCAGCCCCAGCATTTT
V: TRBV5-1; size: -; J: TRBJ1-6; D: -; CDR3: CASSFQPADNSPLHF; DNA: TGCGCCAGCAGCTTTCAGCCGGCCGATAATTCACCCCTCCACTTT
V: TRBV16; size: -; J: TRBJ1-6; D: TRBD1; CDR3: CASSQETGILNSPLHF; DNA: TGTGCCAGCAGCCAAGAGACAGGGATTCTTAATTCACCCCTCCACTTT
V: TRBV10-3; size: many; J: TRBJ1-6; D: -; CDR3: CAISEYRGSPLHF; DNA: TGTGCCATCAGTGAATACCGGGGTTCACCCCTCCACTTT
V: TRBV12-3/TRBV12-4; size: -; J: TRBJ2-5; D: -; CDR3: CASSFTSGGKTQYF; DNA: TGTGCCAGCAGTTTTACAAGTGGGGGAAAGACCCAGTACTTC
V: TRBV5-6; size: -; J: TRBJ1-1; D: -; CDR3: CASSLAKGRRAFF; DNA: TGTGCCAGCAGCTTGGCCAAGGGACGAAGAGCTTTCTTT
V: TRBV5-8; size: few; J: TRBJ2-1; D: -; CDR3: CASGPDISEQFF; DNA: TGTGCCAGCGGCCCGGACATTAGTGAGCAGTTCTTC
V: TRBV7-2; size: many; J: TRBJ2-2; D: TRBD2; CDR3: CASSSKGLAAGELFF; DNA: TGTGCCAGCAGCTCGAAGGGACTAGCGGCCGGGGAGCTGTTTTTT
V: TRBV12-3/TRBV12-4; size: few; J: TRBJ2-1; D: -; CDR3: CATAFLARDEQFF; DNA: TGTGCCACCGCATTTCTAGCGCGGGATGAGCAGTTCTTC
V: TRBV7-8; size: -; J: TRBJ2-5; D: TRBD2; CDR3: CASSPRTSGRGETQYF; DNA: TGTGCCAGCAGCCCACGGACTAGCGGGAGGGGAGAGACCCAGTACTTC
V: TRBV4-3; size: few; J: TRBJ1-2; D: -; CDR3: CASSQESGGYTF; DNA: TGCGCCAGCAGCCAAGAGTCGGGTGGCTACACCTTC
V: TRBV29-1; size: many; J: TRBJ2-7; D: TRBD2; CDR3: CSVRGGSYPPNSWSYEQYF; DNA: TGCAGCGTTCGGGGCGGGAGCTATCCGCCCAATAGTTGGTCCTACGAGCAGTACTTC
V: TRBV6-5; size: few; J: TRBJ2-3; D: -; CDR3: CASSYGVAPDTQYF; DNA: TGTGCCAGCAGTTACGGAGTAGCACCAGATACGCAGTATTTT
V: TRBV7-6; size: -; J: TRBJ2-1; D: -; CDR3: CASSLGGTKYNEQFF; DNA: TGTGCCAGCAGCTTAGGGGGGACCAAGTACAATGAGCAGTTCTTC
V: TRBV4-2; size: many; J: TRBJ2-7; D: TRBD1; CDR3: CASSQGSGQISYEQYF; DNA: TGTGCCAGCAGCCAGGGATCGGGACAGATCAGTTACGAGCAGTACTTC